The 12 T cell receptor beta chains reported below all come from one sample, sequenced in a study of shared clonotypes between healthy human individuals. The data were produced by immunoSEQ multiplex PCR, yet TCRdb's version contains in-frame clones alone and is incomplete. The sample yields about 2.1 million clones, around 93% seen once. Naive CD8 populations comprised CD45RO-negative cells positively selected for CCR7, excluding terminally differentiated effector memory CD45RA+ cells. Sequencing was done on a sample of naive CD8+ T cells from PBMCs. Receptor source: a man aged 18 to 30 in good health. Some clones in this sample may be carry-over from other donors' samples.

The chain couples TRBV5-1 to TRBJ2-7; D gene ambiguous. V dropped 0 bases and J dropped 0 bases, with 10 bases sitting between them. Germline V gene data show CDR1 as SGHRS and CDR2 as YFSETQ. This CDR3 region has 15 residues. The CDR3 DNA follows: TGCGCCAGCAGCTTGGGGACGGCCCTCTCCTACGAGCAGTACTTC. Encoded protein: CASSLGTALSYEQYF.

The CDR3 here is CASSLVWLAGDNEQFF. The CDR3 nucleotides read TGTGCCAGCAGTTTAGTTTGGCTAGCGGGAGACAATGAGCAGTTCTTC. The J gene is TRBJ2-1, the V gene TRBV27; 10 nucleotides line up with TRBD2. Germline V gene lookup returns CDR1 MNHEY and CDR2 SMNVEV (reference sequence). V lost 2 bases to trimming and J lost 5 bases; unmatched junction nucleotides: 6. The CDR3 is 16 residues long.

This chain links TRBV27 with TRBJ1-2; possibly TRBD1 for D (5 bases). The CDR3 length is 13 residues. Germline lookup yields CDR1 MNHEY and CDR2 SMNVEV (reference sequence). Trimming stripped 8 bases from V and 3 bases from J, with 13 bases between. The CDR3 is CASGPGSYYGYTF. Written as DNA, the CDR3 is TGTGCCAGCGGACCAGGGTCGTACTATGGCTACACCTTC.

The V gene is TRBV5-1, the J gene TRBJ1-1; 7 bases align to TRBD1. Looked up from germline, CDR1 is SGHRS and CDR2 is YFSETQ. The CDR3 length is 15 residues. With 0 bases clipped from V and 4 bases from J, the junction kept 6 bases outside the gene matches. The CDR3 region has the DNA TGCGCCAGCAGCTTGGGGACAGGCTTTGGCACTGAAGCTTTCTTT. This sequence encodes CASSLGTGFGTEAFF.

The chain recombines TRBV7-3 with TRBJ2-7; 7 bases fit TRBD2. V gave up 2 bases and J gave up 5 bases; unmatched junction bases: 18. The germline CDR1 and CDR2 sequences are SGHTA and FQGTGA. This CDR3 spans 18 amino acids. The CDR3 nucleotides are TGTGCCAGCAGCTTATACCGCCCCAGGGTGGCGGGAGATAACGAGCAGTACTTC. Translated: CASSLYRPRVAGDNEQYF.

This clone was counted between two and nine times. V usage is TRBV27 and J usage is TRBJ1-2; 9 positions agree with TRBD1. This CDR3 region has 13 residues. Trimming at V came to 3 bases and at J to 5 bases, leaving 1 base not matched to a gene. The germline gives CDR1 MNHEY, CDR2 SMNVEV (reference sequence). CDR3 sequence reads: CASSFDRGYGYTF. As DNA, the CDR3 is TGTGCCAGCAGTTTTGACAGGGGGTATGGCTACACCTTC.

V and J are TRBV7-3 and TRBJ2-5; D is unresolved. The CDR3 is 15 residues long. CDR1 is SGHTA and CDR2 is FQGTGA in the germline V gene. V lost 0 bases, J lost 0 bases, and 8 bases lay in between. CDR3 sequence reads: CASSLTGAHQETQYF. CDR3 DNA sequence: TGTGCCAGCAGCTTAACAGGCGCCCACCAAGAGACCCAGTACTTC.

The chain couples TRBV4-3 to TRBJ1-1, with TRBD1 matching over 9 bases. Germline assignment: CDR1 LGHNA and CDR2 YSLEER. The CDR3 is 17 amino acids. Unmatched junction bases numbered 9, after V lost 0 bases and J lost 4 bases. The chain's CDR3 is CASSQDLGTGRVTEAFF. CDR3 coding DNA: TGCGCCAGCAGCCAAGATCTCGGGACAGGGCGGGTCACTGAAGCTTTCTTT.

A single count supports this clone. J is TRBJ2-1 and V is TRBV11-2; 9 nucleotides align to TRBD2. The CDR3 spans 16 residues. Germline trimming cut 1 base from V and 7 bases from J; bases unmatched to any gene: 8. Germline-derived CDR1 and CDR2 are SGHAT and FQNNGV. CDR3: CASSLVVAGALNEQFF. The CDR3 DNA follows: TGTGCCAGCAGCTTAGTGGTAGCGGGAGCTCTGAATGAGCAGTTCTTC. The full variable domain, rest sourced from reference TRBV11-2 and TRBJ2-1, is EAGVAQSPRYKIIEKRQSVAFWCNPISGHATLYWYQQILGQGPKLLIQFQNNGVVDDSQLPKDRFSAERLKGVDSTLKIQPAKLEDSAVYLCASSLVVAGALNEQFFGPGTRLTVL.

The chain joins TRBV4-3 to TRBJ2-5; 9 nucleotides align to TRBD1. The last part of the DNA fits TRBJ2-7 better; the J call may be wrong. Germline lookup yields CDR1 LGHNA and CDR2 YSLEER. This CDR3 contains 15 residues. The CDR3 coding sequence is TGCGCCAGCAGCCAAAGTCGGGACAGGGCCTACGAGCAGTACTTC. It codes for CASSQSRDRAYEQYF.

To note about this clone: Other nucleotide sequences from this sample produce the same CDR3. The rearrangement links TRBV27 to TRBJ1-1; D perhaps matches TRBD1 (6 bases). V lost 2 bases, J lost 0 bases, and 7 bases lay in between. Germline V CDR1 and CDR2: MNHEY, SMNVEV (reference sequence). The CDR3 extends over 14 amino acids. CDR3 amino acids: CASSLQGLNTEAFF. The CDR3 coding sequence is TGTGCCAGCAGTTTACAGGGGTTGAACACTGAAGCTTTCTTT.

The chain is built from TRBV2 and TRBJ1-1; TRBD1 is a possible D gene (6 bases). V was shortened by 6 bases and J by 0 bases, with 14 bases between the two germline ends. This CDR3 spans 15 amino acids. Germline CDR1 reads SNHLY; CDR2 reads FYNNEI. CDR3 residues: CASRGGTFMNTEAFF. The CDR3 nucleotides are TGTGCCAGCAGGGGCGGGACATTTATGAACACTGAAGCTTTCTTT.